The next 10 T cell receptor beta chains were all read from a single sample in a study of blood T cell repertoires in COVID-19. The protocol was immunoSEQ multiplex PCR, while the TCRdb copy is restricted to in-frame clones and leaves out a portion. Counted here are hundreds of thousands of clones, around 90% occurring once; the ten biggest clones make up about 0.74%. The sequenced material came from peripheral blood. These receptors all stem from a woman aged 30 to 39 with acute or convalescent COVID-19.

CDR3 nucleotide sequence: TGTGCCAGCAGCTTGGCCGTACGGGGAAGCTCTGGAAACACCATATATTTT. The encoded protein is CASSLAVRGSSGNTIYF. The gene calls are TRBV5-4 and TRBJ1-3; no clear D gene. Germline CDR1 reads SGHNT; CDR2 reads YYREEE (reference sequence). The CDR3 is 17 amino acids. Trimming took off 0 bases at V and 0 bases at J, with 13 bases between the two ends.

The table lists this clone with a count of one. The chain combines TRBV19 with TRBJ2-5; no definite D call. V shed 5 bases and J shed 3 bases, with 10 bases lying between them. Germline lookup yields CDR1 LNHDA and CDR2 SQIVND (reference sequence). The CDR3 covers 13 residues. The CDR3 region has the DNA TGTGCCAGTAGTTTAGGGTTAGAAGAGACCCAGTACTTC. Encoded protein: CASSLGLEETQYF.

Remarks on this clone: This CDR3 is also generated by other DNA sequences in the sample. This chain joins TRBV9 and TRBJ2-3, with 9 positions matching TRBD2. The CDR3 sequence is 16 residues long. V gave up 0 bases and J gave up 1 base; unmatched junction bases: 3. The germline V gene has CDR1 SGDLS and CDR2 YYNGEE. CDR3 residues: CASSVGGGRGTDTQYF. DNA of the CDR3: TGTGCCAGCAGCGTAGGAGGCGGGAGGGGCACAGATACGCAGTATTTT.

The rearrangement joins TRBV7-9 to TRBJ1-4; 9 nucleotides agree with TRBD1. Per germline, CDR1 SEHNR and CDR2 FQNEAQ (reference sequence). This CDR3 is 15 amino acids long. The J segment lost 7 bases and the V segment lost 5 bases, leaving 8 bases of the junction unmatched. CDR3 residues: CASSPSTGGSEKLFF. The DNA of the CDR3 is TGTGCCAGCAGCCCCTCAACAGGGGGCAGTGAAAAACTGTTTTTT.

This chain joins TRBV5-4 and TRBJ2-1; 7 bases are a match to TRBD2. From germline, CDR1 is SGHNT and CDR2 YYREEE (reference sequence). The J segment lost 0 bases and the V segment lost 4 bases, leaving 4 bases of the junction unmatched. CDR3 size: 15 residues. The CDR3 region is CASSDLAVSYNEQFF. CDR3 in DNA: TGTGCCAGCAGCGACCTAGCGGTCTCCTACAATGAGCAGTTCTTC.

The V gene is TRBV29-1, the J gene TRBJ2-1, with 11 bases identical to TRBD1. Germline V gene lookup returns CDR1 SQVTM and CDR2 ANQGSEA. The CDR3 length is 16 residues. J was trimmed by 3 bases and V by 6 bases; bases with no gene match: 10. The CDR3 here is CSVRERGTGGYNEQFF. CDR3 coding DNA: TGCAGCGTACGGGAAAGAGGGACAGGGGGCTACAATGAGCAGTTCTTC.

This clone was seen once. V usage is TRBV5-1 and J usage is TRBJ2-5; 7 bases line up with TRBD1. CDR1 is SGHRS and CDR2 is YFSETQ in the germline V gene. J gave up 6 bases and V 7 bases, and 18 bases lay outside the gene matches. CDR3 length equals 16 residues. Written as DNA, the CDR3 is TGCGCCAGCCACTGGCTCCAGAGAGGGGGCGCGAAGACCCAGTACTTC. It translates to CASHWLQRGGAKTQYF.

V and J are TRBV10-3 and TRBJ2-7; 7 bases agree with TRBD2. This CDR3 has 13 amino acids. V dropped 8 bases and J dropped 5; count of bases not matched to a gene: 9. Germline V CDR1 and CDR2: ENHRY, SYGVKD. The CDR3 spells CAICAAGVDEQYF. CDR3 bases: TGTGCCATCTGCGCGGCGGGAGTCGACGAGCAGTACTTC.

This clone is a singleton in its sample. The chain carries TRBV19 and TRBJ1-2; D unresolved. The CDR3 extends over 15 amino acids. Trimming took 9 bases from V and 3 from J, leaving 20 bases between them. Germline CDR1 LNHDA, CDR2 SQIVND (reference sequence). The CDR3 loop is CARPRASLRDYGYTF. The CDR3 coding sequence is TGTGCCAGACCCCGGGCCTCCCTGAGGGACTATGGCTACACCTTC.

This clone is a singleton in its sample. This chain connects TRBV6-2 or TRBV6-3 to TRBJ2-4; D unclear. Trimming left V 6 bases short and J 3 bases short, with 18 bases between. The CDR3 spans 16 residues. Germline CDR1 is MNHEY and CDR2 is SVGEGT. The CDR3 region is CASSLVHLGDKNIQYF. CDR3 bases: TGTGCCAGCAGCCTTGTCCACCTAGGCGACAAAAACATTCAGTACTTC.